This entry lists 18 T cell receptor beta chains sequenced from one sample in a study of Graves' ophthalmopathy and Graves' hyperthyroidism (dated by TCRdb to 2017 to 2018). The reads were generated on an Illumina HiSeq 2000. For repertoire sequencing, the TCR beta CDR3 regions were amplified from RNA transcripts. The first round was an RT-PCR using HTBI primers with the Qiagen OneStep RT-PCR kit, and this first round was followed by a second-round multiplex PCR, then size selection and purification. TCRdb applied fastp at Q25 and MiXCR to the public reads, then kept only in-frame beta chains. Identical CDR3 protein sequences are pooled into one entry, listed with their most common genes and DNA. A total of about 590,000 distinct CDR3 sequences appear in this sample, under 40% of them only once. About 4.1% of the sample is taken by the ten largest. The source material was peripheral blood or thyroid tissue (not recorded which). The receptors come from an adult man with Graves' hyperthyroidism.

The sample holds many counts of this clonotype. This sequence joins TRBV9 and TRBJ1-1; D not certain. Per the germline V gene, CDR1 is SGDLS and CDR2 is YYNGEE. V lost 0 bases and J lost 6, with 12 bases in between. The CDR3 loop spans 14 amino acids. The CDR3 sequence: CASSVEQAFSEAFF. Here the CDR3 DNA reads TGTGCCAGCAGCGTAGAGCAAGCTTTCTCTGAAGCTTTCTTT.

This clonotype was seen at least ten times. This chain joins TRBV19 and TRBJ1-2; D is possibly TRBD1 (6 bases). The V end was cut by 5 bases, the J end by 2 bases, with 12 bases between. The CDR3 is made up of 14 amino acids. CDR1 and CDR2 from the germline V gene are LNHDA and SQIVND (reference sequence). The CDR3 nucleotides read TGTGCCAGTAGTTCGCAACAGGGAAACTATGGCTACACCTTC. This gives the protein CASSSQQGNYGYTF.

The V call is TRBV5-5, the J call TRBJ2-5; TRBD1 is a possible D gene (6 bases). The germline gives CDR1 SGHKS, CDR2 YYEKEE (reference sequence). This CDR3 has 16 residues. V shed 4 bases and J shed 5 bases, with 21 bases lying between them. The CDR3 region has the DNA TGTGCCAGCAGCAGAGGACAGAGGGCGCGCAGGGAGACCCAGTACTTC. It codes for CASSRGQRARRETQYF.

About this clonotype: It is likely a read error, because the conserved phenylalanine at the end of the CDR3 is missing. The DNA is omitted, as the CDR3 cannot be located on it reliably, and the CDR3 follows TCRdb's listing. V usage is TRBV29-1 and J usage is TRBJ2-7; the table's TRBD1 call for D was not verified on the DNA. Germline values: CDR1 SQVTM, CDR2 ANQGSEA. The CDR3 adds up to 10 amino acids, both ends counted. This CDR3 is CSVDGQGSYT.

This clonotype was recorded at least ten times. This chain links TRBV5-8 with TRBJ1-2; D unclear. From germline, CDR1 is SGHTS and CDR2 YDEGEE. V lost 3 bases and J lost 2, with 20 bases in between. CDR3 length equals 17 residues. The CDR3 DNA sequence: TGTGCCAGCAGCTCCTCCCCTCGGACCGACCGAAACTATGGCTACACCTTC. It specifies CASSSSPRTDRNYGYTF.

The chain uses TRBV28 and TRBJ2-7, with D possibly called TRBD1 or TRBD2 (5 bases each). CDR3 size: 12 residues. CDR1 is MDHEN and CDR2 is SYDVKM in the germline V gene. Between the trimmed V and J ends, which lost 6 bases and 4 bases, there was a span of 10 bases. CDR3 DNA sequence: TGTGCCAGCAGGGCAGAGGGGTACGAGCAGTACTTC. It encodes CASRAEGYEQYF. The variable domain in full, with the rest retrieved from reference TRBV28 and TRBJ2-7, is DVKVTQSSRYLVKRTGEKVFLECVQDMDHENMFWYRQDPGLGLRLIYFSYDVKMKEKGDIPEGYSVSREKKERFSLILESASTNQTSMYLCASRAEGYEQYFGPGTRLTVT.

The DNA for the CDR3 is TGTGCCAGCAGCTTCATAGACAGGGGGCGCGGGGAGACCCAGTACTTC. Amino acid sequence: CASSFIDRGRGETQYF. The V gene is TRBV11-1, the J gene TRBJ2-5; TRBD1 agrees at 10 bases. V trimming: 3 bases; J trimming: 5 bases; junction bases outside the gene matches: 9. Germline V CDR1 and CDR2: SGHAT, FQDESV (reference sequence). There are 16 residues in the CDR3.

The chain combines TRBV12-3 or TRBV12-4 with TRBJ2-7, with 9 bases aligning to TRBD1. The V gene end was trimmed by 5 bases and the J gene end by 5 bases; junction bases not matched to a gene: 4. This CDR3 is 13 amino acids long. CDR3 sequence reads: CASSTRTGDEQYF. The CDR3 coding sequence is TGTGCCAGCAGTACCCGGACAGGGGACGAGCAGTACTTC.

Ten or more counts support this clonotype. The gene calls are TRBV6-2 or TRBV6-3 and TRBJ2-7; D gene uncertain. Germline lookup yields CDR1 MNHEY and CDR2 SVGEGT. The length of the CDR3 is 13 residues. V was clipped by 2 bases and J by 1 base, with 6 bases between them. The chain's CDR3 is CASSYGESYEQYF. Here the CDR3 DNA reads TGTGCCAGCAGTTACGGAGAGTCCTACGAGCAGTACTTC.

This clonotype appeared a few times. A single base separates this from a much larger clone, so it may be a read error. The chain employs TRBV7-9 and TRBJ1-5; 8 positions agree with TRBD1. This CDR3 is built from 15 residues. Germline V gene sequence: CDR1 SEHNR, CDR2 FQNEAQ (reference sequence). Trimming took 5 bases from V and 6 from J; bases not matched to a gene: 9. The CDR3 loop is CASSQDTGGSQPQHF. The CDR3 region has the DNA TGTGCCAGCAGCCAGGACACAGGGGGGAGTCAGCCCCAGCATTTT. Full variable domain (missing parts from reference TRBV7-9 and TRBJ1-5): DTGVSQNPRHKITKRGQNVTFRCDPISEHNRLYWYRQTLGQGPEFLTYFQNEAQLEKSRLLSDRFSAERPKGSFSTLEIQRTEQGDSAMYLCASSQDTGGSQPQHFGDGTRLSIL.

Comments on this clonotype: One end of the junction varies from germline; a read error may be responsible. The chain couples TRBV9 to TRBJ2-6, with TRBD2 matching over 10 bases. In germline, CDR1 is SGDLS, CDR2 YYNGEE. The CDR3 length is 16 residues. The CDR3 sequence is CAGSGGGNTGANVLTF. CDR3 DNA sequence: TGTGCCGGCAGCGGGGGGGGGAACACCGGGGCCAACGTCCTGACTTTC.

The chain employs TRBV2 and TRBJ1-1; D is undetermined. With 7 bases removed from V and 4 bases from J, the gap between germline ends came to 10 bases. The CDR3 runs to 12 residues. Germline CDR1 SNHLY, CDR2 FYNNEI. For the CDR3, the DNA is TGTGCCAGCATGCGAACGGGCACTGAAGCTTTCTTT. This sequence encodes CASMRTGTEAFF.

The CDR3 DNA reads TGTGCCATCAGTGAAGGAGGAGATACTTTCTTT. Its protein is CAISEGGDTFF. The chain joins TRBV10-3 to TRBJ1-1; D not resolved. Germline CDR1 ENHRY, CDR2 SYGVKD. The CDR3 contains 11 residues. Trimming took off 3 bases at V and 12 bases at J, with 11 bases between the two ends.

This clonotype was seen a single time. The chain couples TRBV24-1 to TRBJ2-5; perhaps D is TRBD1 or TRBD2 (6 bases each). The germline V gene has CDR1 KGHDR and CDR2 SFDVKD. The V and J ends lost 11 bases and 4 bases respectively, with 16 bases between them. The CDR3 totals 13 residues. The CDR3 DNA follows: TGTGCCAGCAGCGCTGGGGGGCTAGAGACCCAGTACTTC. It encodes CASSAGGLETQYF.

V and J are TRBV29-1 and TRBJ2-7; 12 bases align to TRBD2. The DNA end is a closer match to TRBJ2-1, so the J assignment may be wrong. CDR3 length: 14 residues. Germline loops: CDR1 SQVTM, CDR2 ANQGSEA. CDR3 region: CSVGLAGSGGEQFF. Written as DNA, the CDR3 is TGCAGCGTAGGACTAGCGGGATCTGGGGGTGAGCAGTTCTTC.

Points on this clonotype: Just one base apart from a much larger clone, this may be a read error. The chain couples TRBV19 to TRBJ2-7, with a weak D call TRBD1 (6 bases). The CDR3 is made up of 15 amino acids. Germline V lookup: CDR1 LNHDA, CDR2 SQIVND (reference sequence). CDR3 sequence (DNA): TGTGCCAGTAGTATAAGTCCAGGGGCCTCCTACGAGCAGTGCTTC. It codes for CASSISPGASYEQCF.

CDR3 nucleotide sequence: TGTGCCAGCAGCTTCGGAGCCGGGGCCCAGTACTTC. Protein: CASSFGAGAQYF. The chain joins TRBV7-3 to TRBJ2-5; the D gene is possibly TRBD2 (5 bases). Germline CDR1 and CDR2: SGHTA and FQGTGA. CDR3 size: 12 residues. V shed 3 bases and J shed 9 bases, with 11 bases lying between them.

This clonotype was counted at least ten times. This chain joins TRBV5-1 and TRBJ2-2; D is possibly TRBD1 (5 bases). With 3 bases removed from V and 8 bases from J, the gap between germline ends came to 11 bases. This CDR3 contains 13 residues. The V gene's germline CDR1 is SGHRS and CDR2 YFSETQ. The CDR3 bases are TGCGCCAGCAGCTACTACCAGGGTGGGGAGCTGTTTTTT. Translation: CASSYYQGGELFF.